One sample yielded the 31 T cell receptor beta chains listed below, sequenced in a study of T cell responses to AZD1222 COVID-19 vaccine. The assay was immunoSEQ multiplex PCR, and TCRdb's table has in-frame clones only and misses some. The sample consists of 110,000 or so clones, about 86% of them appearing once. The material was peripheral blood, obtained 28 days after the second AZD1222 dose. Source of these receptors: an adult who received the AZD1222 COVID-19 vaccine.

The rearrangement uses TRBV3-1 (or the pseudogene TRBV3-2) and TRBJ2-7; 7 bases are shared with TRBD2. The trim removed 5 bases at V and 3 bases at J, leaving 13 bases unmatched. The CDR3 loop spans 16 amino acids. Germline V gives CDR1 LGHDT, CDR2 YNNKEL (reference sequence). The CDR3 protein is CASSSGASGNIYEQYF. The CDR3 DNA reads as TGTGCCAGCAGCTCCGGGGCGAGCGGGAACATCTACGAGCAGTACTTC.

This sequence joins TRBV9 and TRBJ2-2; TRBD1 is a possible D gene (6 bases). The CDR3 is made up of 16 amino acids. Germline CDR1 is SGDLS and CDR2 is YYNGEE. Trimming left V 3 bases short and J 3 bases short, with 15 bases between. The CDR3, as DNA: TGTGCCAGCAGCGCCCTTTGGGGGCGAGACACCGGGGAGCTGTTTTTT. It translates to CASSALWGRDTGELFF.

This sequence joins TRBV28 and TRBJ2-7; 8 bases map to TRBD2. V was clipped by 5 bases and J by 3 bases; unmatched bases: 6. The CDR3 has 14 residues. From germline, CDR1 is MDHEN and CDR2 SYDVKM. CDR3 sequence: CASSRGGSFYEQYF. CDR3 sequence (DNA): TGTGCCAGCAGTCGGGGGGGCAGTTTCTACGAGCAGTACTTC. The complete variable domain, with remaining parts taken from reference TRBV28 and TRBJ2-7, reads DVKVTQSSRYLVKRTGEKVFLECVQDMDHENMFWYRQDPGLGLRLIYFSYDVKMKEKGDIPEGYSVSREKKERFSLILESASTNQTSMYLCASSRGGSFYEQYFGPGTRLTVT.

The genes are TRBV7-9 and TRBJ1-5; D gene uncertain. V dropped 3 bases and J dropped 4 bases, with 13 bases sitting between them. This CDR3 spans 15 amino acids. Germline assignment: CDR1 SEHNR and CDR2 FQNEAQ (reference sequence). This chain's CDR3 is CASSFGQNPNQPQHF. CDR3 bases: TGTGCCAGCAGCTTCGGTCAGAACCCGAATCAGCCCCAGCATTTT.

The rearrangement links TRBV9 to TRBJ1-6; 8 bases agree with TRBD1. With V trimmed by 4 bases and J by 4 bases, 10 bases remained unmatched. Germline CDR1 SGDLS, CDR2 YYNGEE. This CDR3 has 17 residues. CDR3 DNA sequence: TGTGCCAGCAGCCCCTACTACAGGGGGAGTTATAATTCACCCCTCCACTTT. Translated: CASSPYYRGSYNSPLHF.

This clone appeared once. The rearrangement uses TRBV27 and TRBJ1-3, with D hard to call. There are 13 residues in the CDR3. Germline V gene data show CDR1 as MNHEY and CDR2 as SMNVEV (reference sequence). V was cut by 2 bases and J by 3 bases, with 5 bases left in between. CDR3 residues: CASSLKFGNTIYF. CDR3 nucleotide sequence: TGTGCCAGCAGTTTAAAGTTTGGAAACACCATATATTTT.

J is TRBJ2-5 and V is TRBV2; 9 nucleotides match TRBD1. Unmatched junction bases numbered 11, after V lost 6 bases and J lost 3 bases. Germline V gene data show CDR1 as SNHLY and CDR2 as FYNNEI. The CDR3 is made up of 16 amino acids. CDR3 DNA: TGTGCCAGCAGCCTAACGAGGGACAGGGCCGAAGAGACCCAGTACTTC. Amino acids: CASSLTRDRAEETQYF.

The chain links TRBV6-5 to TRBJ2-7, with 9 bases identical to TRBD1. J gave up 5 bases and V 7 bases, and 6 bases lay outside the gene matches. The germline V gene has CDR1 MNHEY and CDR2 SVGAGI. The CDR3 runs to 13 residues. In DNA form, the CDR3 reads TGTGCCAGCATTCTGACAGGGGGAGACGAGCAGTACTTC. Translation: CASILTGGDEQYF.

The chain links TRBV5-4 to TRBJ1-4, with D possibly being TRBD1 (6 bases). Germline assignment: CDR1 SGHNT and CDR2 YYREEE (reference sequence). The CDR3 has 16 residues. V lost 1 base, J lost 7 bases, and 17 bases lay in between. CDR3 loop: CASSLRFGGRGEKLFF. CDR3 bases: TGTGCCAGCAGCTTGCGCTTTGGGGGGCGCGGTGAAAAACTGTTTTTT.

The chain joins TRBV11-2 to TRBJ2-1; 7 nucleotides align to TRBD1. Germline CDR1 reads SGHAT; CDR2 reads FQNNGV. Losses at the gene ends were 1 base for V and 4 bases for J; bases not matched to a gene: 4. The CDR3 length is 15 residues. The CDR3 region has the DNA TGTGCCAGCAGCTTAGGACAGGGAACATACAATGAGCAGTTCTTC. This encodes CASSLGQGTYNEQFF.

This rearrangement joins TRBV24-1 to TRBJ1-2; D is unresolved. The CDR3 spans 13 residues. Germline lookup yields CDR1 KGHDR and CDR2 SFDVKD. V lost 1 base and J lost 1, with 3 bases in between. CDR3 DNA: TGTGCCACCAGTGATTTAGTTAACTATGGCTACACCTTC. It translates to CATSDLVNYGYTF.

The rearrangement uses TRBV14 and TRBJ2-7, with TRBD2 matching over 9 bases. The CDR3 is made up of 15 amino acids. V lost 3 bases to trimming and J lost 0 bases; unmatched junction nucleotides: 3. Germline CDR1 is SGHDN and CDR2 is FVKESK. The DNA of the CDR3 is TGTGCCAGCAGCCAGGTAGCGGGGGTCTCCTACGAGCAGTACTTC. It is translated as CASSQVAGVSYEQYF.

The chain is built from TRBV27 and TRBJ1-2, with unresolved D. Germline CDR1 is MNHEY and CDR2 is SMNVEV (reference sequence). Trimming cost V 1 base and J 2 bases, with 11 bases left between them. The CDR3 runs to 15 residues. Written as DNA, the CDR3 is TGTGCCAGCAGTTTATTAGGTCGGGCCAACTATGGCTACACCTTC. Its protein product is CASSLLGRANYGYTF.

The chain is built from TRBV6-5 and TRBJ1-1, with a tentative D call TRBD1 (5 bases). From germline, CDR1 is MNHEY and CDR2 SVGAGI. This CDR3 spans 11 amino acids. The V gene lost 7 bases and the J gene lost 8 bases, with 11 bases spanning the gap. The CDR3 here is CASITTAEAFF. The CDR3 DNA is TGTGCCAGCATTACGACAGCAGAAGCTTTCTTT.

The CDR3, as DNA: TGTGCCAGCACCGAGTCGGCTGGGACTAGCGGGGGTTACAATGAGCAGTTCTTC. Amino acids: CASTESAGTSGGYNEQFF. This sequence joins TRBV7-9 and TRBJ2-1; 14 bases are a match to TRBD2. V lost 7 bases to trimming and J lost 4 bases; unmatched junction nucleotides: 12. The CDR3 totals 18 residues. The germline V gene has CDR1 SEHNR and CDR2 FQNEAQ (reference sequence).

This clone has a single count. J is TRBJ1-5 and V is TRBV10-3; 10 positions match TRBD1. The V gene end was trimmed by 6 bases and the J gene end by 4 bases; junction bases not matched to a gene: 3. The CDR3 runs to 14 residues. CDR1 and CDR2 from the germline V gene are ENHRY and SYGVKD. CDR3 region: CAISRDRGNQPQHF. For the CDR3, the DNA is TGTGCCATCAGCCGGGACAGGGGTAATCAGCCCCAGCATTTT.

J is TRBJ2-1 and V is TRBV9; 10 positions agree with TRBD1. Germline V CDR1 and CDR2: SGDLS, YYNGEE. The CDR3 loop spans 16 amino acids. V was clipped by 2 bases and J by 5 bases; unmatched bases: 7. The CDR3 sequence is CASSVSGQGTNNEQFF. The CDR3 DNA reads TGTGCCAGCAGCGTGTCGGGACAGGGGACCAACAATGAGCAGTTCTTC.

V gene TRBV6-6 combines with J gene TRBJ1-6, with 12 bases that match TRBD1. Germline CDR1 and CDR2: MNHNY and SVGAGI (reference sequence). J lost 7 bases, V lost 5 bases, and 6 bases had no gene match. This CDR3 is 16 amino acids long. The CDR3 region is CASSPGTGGGNSPLHF. CDR3 bases: TGTGCCAGCAGTCCCGGGACAGGGGGCGGCAATTCACCCCTCCACTTT.

With respect to this clone: The sample holds other DNA sequences that translate to the same CDR3. V is TRBV6-5 and J is TRBJ1-5, with no clear D. V was pared by 2 bases and J by 0 bases, with 2 bases between. CDR1 MNHEY and CDR2 SVGAGI come from the germline V gene. There are 13 residues in the CDR3. The CDR3 loop reads CASSYGSNQPQHF. Written as DNA, the CDR3 is TGTGCCAGCAGTTACGGTAGCAATCAGCCCCAGCATTTT.

The CDR3 loop reads CASSFYGSGLRFEAFF. In nucleotides, the CDR3 is TGTGCCAGCAGTTTTTATGGTTCTGGACTAAGATTTGAAGCTTTCTTT. V is TRBV28 and J is TRBJ1-1; D not resolved. The CDR3 has 16 residues. Germline CDR1 MDHEN, CDR2 SYDVKM. Trimming left V 3 bases short and J 7 bases short, with 21 bases between.

The genes are TRBV18 and TRBJ1-2; D might be TRBD1 (6 bases). This CDR3 contains 16 residues. V was shortened by 5 bases and J by 6 bases, with 22 bases between the two germline ends. In germline, CDR1 is KGHSH, CDR2 LQKENI. The CDR3 loop is CASSYRGSGSIHGYTF. CDR3 coding DNA: TGTGCCAGCTCATATAGGGGGAGCGGCAGCATCCATGGCTACACCTTC.

This rearrangement joins TRBV2 to TRBJ2-7; 8 bases align to TRBD1. V shed 6 bases, J shed 5 bases, and the junction held 3 bases outside the gene matches. The CDR3 is made up of 12 amino acids. From germline, CDR1 is SNHLY and CDR2 FYNNEI. The CDR3 here is CASSPGQDEQYF. In DNA form, the CDR3 reads TGTGCCAGCAGCCCGGGACAGGACGAGCAGTACTTC.

This clone was detected many times. J is TRBJ1-2 and V is TRBV28, with D possibly matching TRBD1 (5 bases). The germline V gene encodes CDR1 MDHEN and CDR2 SYDVKM. The CDR3 consists of 17 residues. V was pared by 5 bases and J by 4 bases, with 23 bases between. CDR3 protein: CASSLHGLRDGIYGYTF. The CDR3 region has the DNA TGTGCCAGCAGTCTCCATGGACTCAGGGATGGGATCTATGGCTACACCTTC.

The chain couples TRBV3-1 (or the pseudogene TRBV3-2) to TRBJ2-1; 7 nucleotides line up with TRBD2. The CDR3 loop spans 16 amino acids. The trim removed 1 base at V and 3 bases at J, leaving 6 bases unmatched. Germline values: CDR1 LGHDT, CDR2 YNNKEL (reference sequence). This CDR3 is CASSQGREDNYNEQFF. The CDR3 nucleotides are TGTGCCAGCAGCCAAGGACGGGAGGACAACTACAATGAGCAGTTCTTC.

The table lists this clone with a count of one. The chain combines TRBV5-8 with TRBJ2-3; perhaps TRBD2 as D (5 bases). CDR1 and CDR2 (germline): SGHTS, YDEGEE. The CDR3 runs to 14 residues. Deletions cut 0 bases from V and 4 bases from J, with 9 bases between. Here the CDR3 DNA reads TGTGCCAGCAGCTTGGTGCTGGGAGCAGATACGCAGTATTTT. It is translated as CASSLVLGADTQYF. Drawing the rest from reference TRBV5-8 and TRBJ2-3, the complete variable domain is EAGVTQSPTHLIKTRGQQATLRCSPISGHTSVYWYQQALGLGLQFLLWYDEGEERNRGNFPPRFSGRQFPNYSSELNVNALELEDSALYLCASSLVLGADTQYFGPGTRLTVL.

The genes are TRBV7-9 and TRBJ1-5; D is possibly TRBD1 (6 bases). Between the trimmed V and J ends, which lost 3 bases and 3 bases, there was a span of 9 bases. From germline, CDR1 is SEHNR and CDR2 FQNEAQ (reference sequence). The CDR3 totals 14 residues. CDR3 loop: CASSFQGLNQPQHF. CDR3 bases: TGTGCCAGCAGCTTTCAGGGGCTCAATCAGCCCCAGCATTTT.

There are a few counts of this clone. The V gene is TRBV4-1, the J gene TRBJ2-7; 8 positions match TRBD1. Trimming cost V 4 bases and J 7 bases; bases outside gene matches: 6. The CDR3 is 13 amino acids. CDR1 and CDR2 (germline): MGHRA, YSYEKL. CDR3 coding DNA: TGCGCCAGCAGCCGTACAGGGGGAGGAGAGCAGTACTTC. It translates to CASSRTGGGEQYF.

The CDR3: CASSGNNGYYGYTF. In nucleotides, the CDR3 is TGTGCCAGCAGTGGCAATAACGGCTACTATGGCTACACCTTC. This chain joins TRBV2 and TRBJ1-2; no definite D call. The CDR3 runs 14 residues. The V gene lost 4 bases and the J gene lost 3 bases, with 12 bases spanning the gap. CDR1 SNHLY and CDR2 FYNNEI come from the germline V gene.

The chain is built from TRBV9 and TRBJ1-2; D is possibly TRBD1 (5 bases). Germline V CDR1 and CDR2: SGDLS, YYNGEE. V lost 0 bases and J 8 bases, leaving 17 bases between the germline ends. The CDR3 has 15 residues. The CDR3, as DNA: TGTGCCAGCAGCGTAGACGACAGCTTTTCGGGGGGCTACACCTTC. This sequence encodes CASSVDDSFSGGYTF. Full variable domain (remainder filled in from reference TRBV9 and TRBJ1-2): DSGVTQTPKHLITATGQRVTLRCSPRSGDLSVYWYQQSLDQGLQFLIQYYNGEERAKGNILERFSAQQFPDLHSELNLSSLELGDSALYFCASSVDDSFSGGYTFGSGTRLTVV.

The chain employs TRBV24-1 and TRBJ2-1; TRBD1 aligns across 8 bases. The CDR3 loop spans 15 amino acids. The J segment lost 8 bases and the V segment lost 4 bases, leaving 9 bases of the junction unmatched. Looked up from germline, CDR1 is KGHDR and CDR2 is SFDVKD. Here the CDR3 DNA reads TGTGCCACCAGTGACCCCAGGGGGCTAGGAGATGAGCAGTTCTTC. This sequence encodes CATSDPRGLGDEQFF.

The chain carries TRBV7-3 and TRBJ2-7, with 8 bases that match TRBD2. The CDR3 extends over 11 amino acids. The germline V gene has CDR1 SGHTA and CDR2 FQGTGA. The ends lost 5 bases at V and 11 bases at J; junction bases unmatched: 5. The CDR3 coding sequence is TGTGCCAGCAGCCACCGGGGGGGCAAGTACTTC. The encoded protein is CASSHRGGKYF.